These 18 T cell receptor beta chains share one sample of origin, sequenced in a study of cytomegalovirus exposure and HLA in healthy donors. PCR amplification relied on 60 Vbeta primers (plus 13 Jbeta primers). Assay: immunoSEQ multiplex PCR; the TCRdb copy retains only in-frame clones and omits some. Of approximately 140,000 clones in the sample, over 60% were seen once. The sample taken for sequencing was PBMCs. These TCRs come from a woman aged 50 to 60 in good health and CMV-seronegative.

CDR3 DNA sequence: TGTGCCAGCAGGCTCTTACAGGGGAACTATGGCTACACCTTC. This gives the protein CASRLLQGNYGYTF. J is TRBJ1-2 and V is TRBV6-1; TRBD1 aligns across 7 bases. Germline V gene data show CDR1 as MNHNS and CDR2 as SASEGT. V shed 6 bases and J 2 bases; nucleotides not matched to a gene: 6. The CDR3 consists of 14 residues.

This clone was picked up a small number of times. This rearrangement joins TRBV7-8 to TRBJ2-1, with 7 bases that match TRBD1. CDR1 and CDR2 (germline): SGHVS, FQNEAQ. The CDR3 has 15 residues. Germline trimming cut 5 bases from V and 3 bases from J; bases unmatched to any gene: 7. CDR3 coding DNA: TGTGCCAGCAGCCCCCCGGGACAGAACTACAATGAGCAGTTCTTC. As protein: CASSPPGQNYNEQFF.

For this clone: One junction end does not reproduce the germline sequence, and a read error may be involved. The V and J genes are TRBV30 and TRBJ1-2; 7 bases fit TRBD1. This CDR3 region has 11 residues. Germline CDR1 is GTSNPN and CDR2 is SVGIG (reference sequence). CDR3 amino acids: CAWDRDSRVGF. For the CDR3, the DNA is TGTGCCTGGGACCGGGACAGCCGAGTAGGATTC.

The chain couples TRBV2 to TRBJ2-3, with 9 bases lining up with TRBD2. CDR3 length equals 14 residues. The V and J ends lost 6 bases and 1 base, in that order; junction bases with no gene match: 2. The germline V gene has CDR1 SNHLY and CDR2 FYNNEI. The CDR3 DNA reads TGTGCCAGCAGATGGACTAGCGGCACAGATACGCAGTATTTT. Encoded protein: CASRWTSGTDTQYF.

The chain is built from TRBV7-6 and TRBJ1-2; the D gene is possibly TRBD1 (6 bases). From germline, CDR1 is SGHVS and CDR2 FNYEAQ. V lost 4 bases, J lost 1 base, and 13 bases lay in between. The CDR3 is made up of 15 amino acids. The DNA for the CDR3 is TGTGCCAGCAGCTCCCAAGTAGGGGGTAACTATGGCTACACCTTC. It codes for CASSSQVGGNYGYTF.

This clone has more than one count but fewer than ten. The chain joins TRBV6-5 to TRBJ1-6, with TRBD1 matching over 9 bases. The length of the CDR3 is 16 residues. The germline V gene encodes CDR1 MNHEY and CDR2 SVGAGI. J was trimmed by 7 bases and V by 4 bases; bases with no gene match: 8. CDR3 in DNA: TGTGCCAGCAGTTTGGACAGGGGTGCCCCCAATTCACCCCTCCACTTT. Protein: CASSLDRGAPNSPLHF.

The V gene is TRBV5-1, the J gene TRBJ2-5, with D possibly matching TRBD1 (6 bases). The V end lost 4 bases, the J end lost 5 bases, and 12 bases lay between the germline ends. The CDR3 covers 13 residues. CDR1 SGHRS and CDR2 YFSETQ come from the germline V gene. CDR3 sequence reads: CASSGQGRETQYF. The CDR3 region has the DNA TGCGCCAGCAGCGGTCAGGGGCGGGAGACCCAGTACTTC.

V and J are TRBV2 and TRBJ1-2; 10 bases line up with TRBD1. From germline, CDR1 is SNHLY and CDR2 FYNNEI. The CDR3 is 14 amino acids. Trimming took 6 bases from V and 8 from J; bases not matched to a gene: 9. CDR3 coding DNA: TGTGCCAGCAGCCGCAGCGGGACAGGGGTCGGCTACACCTTC. This translates into CASSRSGTGVGYTF.

This chain joins TRBV7-8 and TRBJ2-7, with a possible D match to TRBD1 (6 bases). CDR1 SGHVS and CDR2 FQNEAQ come from the germline V gene. The CDR3 consists of 13 residues. Trimming removed 5 bases from V and 0 bases from J, with 8 bases in between. Written as DNA, the CDR3 is TGTGCCAGCAGCCAGGACAGCTCCTACGAGCAGTACTTC. It codes for CASSQDSSYEQYF.

The chain combines TRBV7-8 with TRBJ2-3; the D is unclear. The CDR3 is made up of 14 amino acids. Looked up from germline, CDR1 is SGHVS and CDR2 is FQNEAQ. V gave up 5 bases and J gave up 1 base, with 10 bases separating them. For the CDR3, the DNA is TGTGCCAGCAGCCCTTTCCGTCGCACAGATACGCAGTATTTT. The encoded protein is CASSPFRRTDTQYF. Based on the CDR3 plus reference TRBV7-8 and TRBJ2-3, the full variable domain is GAGVSQSPRYKVAKRGQDVALRCDPISGHVSLFWYQQALGQGPEFLTYFQNEAQLDKSGLPSDRFFAERPEGSVSTLKIQRTQQEDSAVYLCASSPFRRTDTQYFGPGTRLTVL.

This clone has a single count. This chain joins TRBV7-6 and TRBJ2-5; TRBD2 aligns across 9 bases. J gave up 2 bases and V 4 bases, and 5 bases lay outside the gene matches. The CDR3 is 15 amino acids. The germline CDR1 and CDR2 sequences are SGHVS and FNYEAQ. CDR3 sequence: CASSSLAGLQETQYF. CDR3 in DNA: TGTGCCAGCAGCTCTCTAGCGGGGCTTCAAGAGACCCAGTACTTC.

The CDR3 loop reads CASSEVGGLRNIQYF. The CDR3 coding sequence is TGTGCCAGCAGTGAAGTCGGGGGGCTACGAAACATTCAGTACTTC. The chain employs TRBV6-1 and TRBJ2-4; perhaps TRBD2 as D (7 bases). This CDR3 has 15 amino acids. V gave up 1 base and J gave up 6 bases, with 13 bases separating them. The germline V gene has CDR1 MNHNS and CDR2 SASEGT.

The genes are TRBV4-2 and TRBJ1-2; D call uncertain. The ends were cut back, 0 bases at V and 4 bases at J, with 12 bases in the middle. The V gene's germline CDR1 is LGHNA and CDR2 YNFKEQ. There are 15 residues in the CDR3. The CDR3 DNA reads TGTGCCAGCAGCCAAGAGAGGCGGGGAGGCTATGGCTACACCTTC. It is translated as CASSQERRGGYGYTF.

The V and J genes are TRBV4-1 and TRBJ1-1, with a possible D match to TRBD1 (5 bases). The ends were cut back, 0 bases at V and 3 bases at J, with 5 bases in the middle. Germline CDR1 MGHRA, CDR2 YSYEKL. The CDR3 covers 13 residues. The CDR3 nucleotides are TGCGCCAGCAGCCAAGACAGGGACACTGAAGCTTTCTTT. This sequence encodes CASSQDRDTEAFF.

The chain uses TRBV6-1 and TRBJ1-3; D not certain. CDR3 length: 14 amino acids. CDR1 is MNHNS and CDR2 is SASEGT in the germline V gene. Between the trimmed V and J ends, which lost 7 bases and 2 bases, there was a span of 12 bases. CDR3 amino acids: CASTREGTGNTIYF. DNA of the CDR3: TGTGCCAGCACGAGGGAGGGCACTGGAAACACCATATATTTT.

The chain employs TRBV4-1 and TRBJ1-4, with D perhaps matching TRBD1 (6 bases). Germline V gene data show CDR1 as MGHRA and CDR2 as YSYEKL. CDR3 length equals 16 residues. Trimming pared 3 bases from V and 0 bases from J, leaving 11 bases between. CDR3 DNA: TGCGCCAGCAGCCATGGAGACAGGCCAACTAATGAAAAACTGTTTTTT. Its translation: CASSHGDRPTNEKLFF.

This clone was detected only once. The chain combines TRBV12-5 with TRBJ2-3; maybe TRBD2 (5 bases). This CDR3 has 14 amino acids. The germline V gene has CDR1 LGHNT and CDR2 FRNRAP. Between the trimmed V and J ends, which lost 7 bases and 2 bases, there was a span of 13 bases. CDR3 region: CASALEGITDTQYF. The CDR3 DNA follows: TGTGCTAGTGCTTTAGAGGGTATCACAGATACGCAGTATTTT.

J is TRBJ2-7 and V is TRBV29-1, with 14 bases matching TRBD2. Per the germline V gene, CDR1 is SQVTM and CDR2 is ANQGSEA. CDR3 size: 14 residues. J gave up 7 bases and V 8 bases, and 10 bases lay outside the gene matches. The CDR3 here is CSLCGTSGGREQYF. The CDR3 bases are TGCAGCCTCTGCGGGACTAGCGGGGGCCGGGAGCAGTACTTC.